This TCR beta chain was observed in a study of PD-1 blockade in classical Hodgkin lymphoma. The wider study: Nivolumab 3 mg/kg was given intravenously every 2 weeks.

Data came from immunoSEQ multiplex PCR; TCRdb stores just in-frame clones and leaves some out. The sample records some 8,800 clones, roughly 80% being singletons. The sample's time point: cycle 4 day 1 (C4D1), after more than five weeks of nivolumab. After autologous stem cell transplantation all patients relapsed, and prior brentuximab vedotin exposure differed between cohorts. CD8+ T cell isolation from thawed PBMCs was performed by magnetic negative selection. Germline lookup yields CDR1 SGHRS and CDR2 YFSETQ. CDR3 length: 17 amino acids. V was shortened by 4 bases and J by 5 bases, with 21 bases between the two germline ends.

This rearrangement joins TRBV5-1 to TRBJ2-2; D is undetermined. Sequences were derived from CD8+ T cells from blood, sampled before the fourth cycle of nivolumab. The receptor was derived from a human donor with classical Hodgkin lymphoma. In DNA, the CDR3 is TGCGCCAGCAGCCAACCTGGTCCCATGGATTTTACCGGGGAGCTGTTTTTT. Translation gives CASSQPGPMDFTGELFF. The variable domain in full, with the rest retrieved from reference TRBV5-1 and TRBJ2-2, is KAGVTQTPRYLIKTRGQQVTLSCSPISGHRSVSWYQQTPGQGLQFLFEYFSETQRNKGNFPGRFSGRQFSNSRSEMNVSTLELGDSALYLCASSQPGPMDFTGELFFGEGSRLTVL.